The 15 T cell receptor beta chains below all came from one sample that was sequenced in a study of T-cell reconstitution after alpha-beta-depleted transplantation in children listed by TCRdb under 2016. Library method: PCR. Sequenced on an Illumina HiSeq 2500. Molecular barcoding was employed in the preparation of TCR libraries, with unique molecular identifiers being used to normalize TCRbeta repertoire quantification. TCRdb reran the public reads through fastp at Q25 and MiXCR, keeping productive beta chains. Each CDR3 protein gets just one entry, which takes the most common genes and DNA from the rows behind it. This sample holds 450,000 to 550,000 distinct CDR3 sequences; 11% were observed only once. Less than 15% of the sample belongs to the ten largest clones. Per the publication, the treatment or condition label means: allogeneic hematopoietic cell transplantation with graft depleted of TCRalphabeta T cells and CD19 B cells.

The source was PBMCs, mostly from graft donor cells, collected 180 days after TCRalphabeta/CD19-depleted stem cell transplant. The receptors shown here come from a female patient aged 2 to 10 who had a stem cell transplant for aplastic anemia, so the T cells may come from the graft donor.

This clonotype was detected a few times. The genes are TRBV7-8 and TRBJ1-1; D gene unclear. The ends were cut back, 1 base at V and 0 bases at J, with 12 bases in the middle. The CDR3 has 16 amino acids. Per germline, CDR1 SGHVS and CDR2 FQNEAQ. CDR3 coding DNA: TGTGCCAGCAGCTTAGTTGCTGTAAAGATGAACACTGAAGCTTTCTTT. It encodes CASSLVAVKMNTEAFF.

This clonotype was detected ten times or more. The rearrangement links TRBV5-1 to TRBJ2-6; D is perhaps TRBD2 (6 bases). Germline values: CDR1 SGHRS, CDR2 YFSETQ. Trimming shortened V by 8 bases and J by 4 bases, and 16 bases separated the two germline ends. CDR3 length: 15 residues. The CDR3 DNA follows: TGCGCCAGTCAGGCGGGGCATTTCGGGGCCAACGTCCTGACTTTC. Its translation is CASQAGHFGANVLTF.

V is TRBV7-2 and J is TRBJ2-7; 12 positions match TRBD1. The CDR3 has 16 amino acids. Germline CDR1 SGHTA, CDR2 FQGNSA. The ends lost 5 bases at V and 2 bases at J; junction bases unmatched: 7. The CDR3 sequence is CASSPGTGGRTYEQYV. The DNA of the CDR3 is TGTGCCAGCAGCCCTGGGACAGGGGGCAGGACCTACGAGCAGTACGTC.

This clonotype was counted between two and nine times. V usage is TRBV6-2 or TRBV6-3 and J usage is TRBJ1-5; 7 bases agree with TRBD1. The V and J ends lost 6 bases and 0 bases, in that order; junction bases with no gene match: 14. This CDR3 region has 18 residues. The germline V gene encodes CDR1 MNHEY and CDR2 SVGEGT. CDR3 coding DNA: TGTGCCAGCAGGGCGGACAGGTTGCGACAGACTAGCAATCAGCCCCAGCATTTT. This gives the protein CASRADRLRQTSNQPQHF.

This clonotype was detected a few times. V and J are TRBV6-1 and TRBJ1-5; D gene uncertain. Germline loops: CDR1 MNHNS, CDR2 SASEGT. V lost 8 bases and J lost 3, with 11 bases in between. CDR3 length equals 13 residues. The chain's CDR3 is CASQELFNQPQHF. The CDR3 DNA reads TGTGCCAGCCAGGAGCTGTTCAATCAGCCCCAGCATTTT.

V usage is TRBV18 and J usage is TRBJ2-7; maybe TRBD1 (6 bases). The CDR3 spans 14 residues. From germline, CDR1 is KGHSH and CDR2 LQKENI. V lost 6 bases to trimming and J lost 9 bases, with 21 bases between them. Written as DNA, the CDR3 is TGTGCCAGCTCCCCGCTACAGGGCAGCGACGCGCAGTACGTC. It codes for CASSPLQGSDAQYV.

This clonotype was recorded a few times. The chain has TRBV30 and TRBJ2-1, with D unresolved. V shed 4 bases and J shed 0 bases, with 10 bases lying between them. CDR1 GTSNPN and CDR2 SVGIG come from the germline V gene (reference sequence). The CDR3 runs to 14 residues. As DNA, the CDR3 is TGTGCCTGGATATCGGAGAACTCCTACAATGAGCAGTTCTTC. Translating gives CAWISENSYNEQFF.

There are many counts of this clonotype. The chain joins TRBV29-1 to TRBJ1-2; D unresolved. The CDR3 spans 13 residues. CDR1 and CDR2 from the germline V gene are SQVTM and ANQGSEA. V dropped 0 bases and J dropped 4 bases, with 9 bases sitting between them. This CDR3 is CSVEDRQVYGYTF. The CDR3, as DNA: TGCAGCGTTGAAGATCGGCAGGTCTATGGCTACACCTTC. Full variable domain (outside the CDR3, taken from reference TRBV29-1 and TRBJ1-2): SAVISQKPSRDICQRGTSLTIQCQVDSQVTMMFWYRQQPGQSLTLIATANQGSEATYESGFVIDKFPISRPNLTFSTLTVSNMSPEDSSIYLCSVEDRQVYGYTFGSGTRLTVV.

A few counts support this clonotype. The chain recombines TRBV5-1 with TRBJ2-1; 14 nucleotides match TRBD2. The ends lost 4 bases at V and 4 bases at J; junction bases unmatched: 10. The CDR3 consists of 18 residues. The V gene's germline CDR1 is SGHRS and CDR2 YFSETQ. The CDR3 sequence: CASSTDGTSGREYNEQFF. The CDR3 nucleotides read TGCGCCAGCAGCACAGACGGGACTAGCGGGAGAGAGTACAATGAGCAGTTCTTC.

This clonotype has just a few counts. The chain combines TRBV12-5 with TRBJ2-3; D might be TRBD2 (5 bases). The CDR3 spans 14 residues. Germline CDR1 is LGHNT and CDR2 is FRNRAP. V lost 4 bases, J lost 2 bases, and 10 bases lay in between. The CDR3 protein is CASGSGMNTDTQYF. The CDR3 region has the DNA TGTGCTAGTGGTTCGGGAATGAACACAGATACGCAGTATTTT.

This clonotype was found many times. V and J are TRBV12-5 and TRBJ1-1; D not certain. Between the trimmed V and J ends, which lost 2 bases and 1 base, there was a span of 5 bases. CDR3 size: 13 residues. The V gene's germline CDR1 is LGHNT and CDR2 FRNRAP. The CDR3 loop is CASGLHGNTEAFF. In nucleotides, the CDR3 is TGTGCTAGTGGTTTGCACGGGAACACTGAAGCTTTCTTT. Using reference TRBV12-5 and TRBJ1-1 for the parts outside the CDR3, the full variable domain is DARVTQTPRHKVTEMGQEVTMRCQPILGHNTVFWYRQTMMQGLELLAYFRNRAPLDDSGMPKDRFSAEMPDATLATLKIQPSEPRDSAVYFCASGLHGNTEAFFGQGTRLTVV.

This clonotype was seen a few times. This rearrangement joins TRBV19 to TRBJ1-5; 9 bases are shared with TRBD1. The CDR3 covers 15 residues. Trimming removed 3 bases from V and 2 bases from J; junction bases left unmatched: 2. The germline gives CDR1 LNHDA, CDR2 SQIVND (reference sequence). The CDR3 coding sequence is TGTGCCAGTAGTATGGACAGGGGTGGCAATCAGCCCCAGCATTTT. It encodes CASSMDRGGNQPQHF.

The V and J genes are TRBV5-6 and TRBJ2-1, with TRBD2 as a possible D gene (5 bases). Germline CDR1 and CDR2: SGHDT and YYEEEE. CDR3 length: 15 amino acids. Trimming removed 4 bases at V and 0 bases at J, with 11 bases between. The CDR3 nucleotides are TGTGCCAGCAGCCCCCGGAGGCGCTCCTACAATGAGCAGTTCTTC. It yields the protein CASSPRRRSYNEQFF.

Only a few counts were recorded for this clonotype. This rearrangement joins TRBV28 to TRBJ1-4; unclear D gene. V dropped 5 bases and J dropped 3 bases, with 10 bases sitting between them. The germline gives CDR1 MDHEN, CDR2 SYDVKM. The CDR3 spans 14 residues. DNA for the CDR3: TGTGCCAGCAGTATCGGTGGGGCTAATGAAAAACTGTTTTTT. Protein sequence: CASSIGGANEKLFF.

This clonotype was recorded many times. The chain carries TRBV5-1 and TRBJ2-1; either TRBD1 or TRBD2 may fit D (5 bases each). The CDR3 covers 15 residues. The germline V gene encodes CDR1 SGHRS and CDR2 YFSETQ. The germline V and J ends were trimmed by 4 bases and 6 bases, with 17 bases remaining between them. CDR3 sequence reads: CASSRGDRAVNEQFF. The CDR3 DNA reads TGCGCCAGCAGCCGTGGGGACCGAGCCGTCAATGAGCAGTTCTTC.